The 26 T cell receptor beta chains below were found in one sample sequenced in a study of blood T cell repertoires in COVID-19 (dated by TCRdb to the early 2020s). Libraries were prepared through the immunoSEQ multiplex PCR assay. TCRdb retrieved this table from immuneACCESS and kept in-frame rearrangements only. Not all clones are present; in checked studies, unresolved V genes account for under half, and no reason is known for the remainder. The sample contains roughly 200,000 clones, about 83% of them found a single time. The ten largest clones take up roughly 6.2% of the sample. The specimen was peripheral blood. The receptors were sampled from a man aged 55-75 years who had recovered from COVID-19.

The chain combines TRBV4-1 with TRBJ1-6; the match to TRBD1 covers 10 bases. The trim removed 0 bases at V and 8 bases at J, leaving 1 base unmatched. CDR1 is MGHRA, CDR2 YSYEKL, per germline. CDR3 size: 15 residues. CDR3 residues: CASSQDGQGDSPLHF. Written as DNA, the CDR3 is TGCGCCAGCAGCCAAGATGGACAGGGGGATTCACCCCTCCACTTT.

The chain uses TRBV28 and TRBJ1-1; D remains unclear. V lost 3 bases to trimming and J lost 2 bases, with 10 bases between them. The CDR3 extends over 14 amino acids. In germline, CDR1 is MDHEN, CDR2 SYDVKM. The DNA for the CDR3 is TGTGCCAGCAGTTTGCGCGGTCCTAACACTGAAGCTTTCTTT. Its translation: CASSLRGPNTEAFF.

The chain combines TRBV6-5 with TRBJ1-5, with 8 nucleotides matching TRBD1. The CDR3 covers 14 residues. The V gene end was trimmed by 6 bases and the J gene end by 7 bases; junction bases not matched to a gene: 8. Germline loops: CDR1 MNHEY, CDR2 SVGAGI. Here the CDR3 reads CASRQTGESQPQHF. In DNA form, the CDR3 reads TGTGCCAGCAGGCAGACAGGGGAGTCGCAGCCCCAGCATTTT.

The gene calls are TRBV7-3 and TRBJ2-7, with 8 bases aligning to TRBD2. Trimming at V came to 2 bases and at J to 6 bases, leaving 9 bases not matched to a gene. In germline, CDR1 is SGHTA, CDR2 FQGTGA. The CDR3 sequence is 15 residues long. The CDR3: CASSLSASGRGEQYF. DNA for the CDR3: TGTGCCAGCAGCTTATCGGCCAGCGGGAGAGGCGAGCAGTACTTC.

The V call is TRBV14, the J call TRBJ2-5; 10 nucleotides agree with TRBD1. J lost 9 bases, V lost 4 bases, and 11 bases had no gene match. There are 15 residues in the CDR3. Germline-derived CDR1 and CDR2 are SGHDN and FVKESK. The CDR3 protein is CASSPGTGEGVAQYF. As DNA, the CDR3 is TGTGCCAGCAGCCCAGGGACAGGGGAAGGAGTAGCCCAGTACTTC.

This sequence joins TRBV7-2 and TRBJ2-5; possible D gene TRBD2, 7 bases. In germline, CDR1 is SGHTA, CDR2 FQGNSA. V lost 4 bases and J 4 bases, leaving 16 bases between the germline ends. The CDR3 totals 15 residues. The DNA for the CDR3 is TGTGCCAGCAGCTCCCCCCTCGGGGGGCGAGAGACCCAGTACTTC. Translation gives CASSSPLGGRETQYF.

This chain connects TRBV27 to TRBJ2-7; D is possibly TRBD1 (6 bases). This CDR3 contains 13 residues. Per germline, CDR1 MNHEY and CDR2 SMNVEV (reference sequence). Trimming removed 4 bases at V and 2 bases at J, with 9 bases between. The CDR3 protein is CASSYRVPYEQYF. CDR3 in DNA: TGTGCCAGCAGTTACAGGGTACCCTACGAGCAGTACTTC.

The chain links TRBV19 to TRBJ1-6, with D unresolved. This CDR3 comprises 13 residues. Germline CDR1 and CDR2: LNHDA and SQIVND (reference sequence). The CDR3 nucleotides are TGTGGAACCGGAGAGAGGGTAAATTCACCCCTCCACTTT. This encodes CGTGERVNSPLHF.

The chain links TRBV5-1 to TRBJ2-3; possible D gene TRBD2, 6 bases. The V end lost 9 bases, the J end lost 0 bases, and 14 bases lay between the germline ends. Germline CDR1 is SGHRS and CDR2 is YFSETQ. The CDR3 totals 14 residues. The CDR3 bases are TGCGCCACCAAAAAGGGAGGTAGCACAGATACGCAGTATTTT. Translating it yields CATKKGGSTDTQYF.

This clone has a single count. V gene TRBV11-2 combines with J gene TRBJ2-5; 7 nucleotides match TRBD2. From germline, CDR1 is SGHAT and CDR2 FQNNGV. J gave up 4 bases and V 1 base, and 6 bases lay outside the gene matches. There are 15 residues in the CDR3. The CDR3 nucleotides read TGTGCCAGCAGCTTAGCCCTGACTAGCCCAGAGACCCAGTACTTC. Its protein is CASSLALTSPETQYF.

V and J are TRBV25-1 and TRBJ1-1; tentatively, D is TRBD1 (6 bases). The V and J ends lost 5 bases and 11 bases respectively, with 21 bases between them. The CDR3 totals 14 residues. Germline V CDR1 and CDR2: MGHDK, SYGVNS. The CDR3 sequence is CASSPRGGDWGAFF. In DNA form, the CDR3 reads TGTGCCAGCAGTCCCAGGGGAGGGGATTGGGGGGCTTTCTTT.

J is TRBJ2-7 and V is TRBV7-2; D might be TRBD1 (6 bases). Germline-derived CDR1 and CDR2 are SGHTA and FQGNSA. This CDR3 comprises 14 residues. The V gene lost 3 bases and the J gene lost 2 bases, with 11 bases spanning the gap. The CDR3 coding sequence is TGTGCCAGCAGCTTTAGTGCAGGGGCCTACGAGCAGTACTTC. This encodes CASSFSAGAYEQYF.

This chain links TRBV5-6 with TRBJ1-2, with a weak D call TRBD1 (5 bases). V lost 4 bases and J 3 bases, leaving 16 bases between the germline ends. Looked up from germline, CDR1 is SGHDT and CDR2 is YYEEEE. The CDR3 has 15 amino acids. The CDR3 DNA reads as TGTGCCAGCAGCACCAGGGCGGAGTGGTACTATGGCTACACCTTC. Translated, it gives CASSTRAEWYYGYTF.

The sample holds a few counts of this clone. The gene calls are TRBV7-8 and TRBJ1-1; D uncertain. The CDR3 runs to 14 residues. CDR1 and CDR2 (germline): SGHVS, FQNEAQ. Trimming pared 5 bases from V and 2 bases from J, leaving 12 bases between. CDR3 coding DNA: TGTGCCAGCAGCACCGGGAGCAAAAACACTGAAGCTTTCTTT. This encodes CASSTGSKNTEAFF.

The rearrangement joins TRBV27 to TRBJ1-1; D is uncertain. This CDR3 is built from 15 residues. Trimming took 3 bases from V and 5 from J, leaving 16 bases between them. Germline V CDR1 and CDR2: MNHEY, SMNVEV (reference sequence). CDR3 DNA sequence: TGTGCCAGCAGTTTTAGGTCACAGAGGGTGACTGAAGCTTTCTTT. It encodes CASSFRSQRVTEAFF.

V usage is TRBV10-3 and J usage is TRBJ2-1, with D tentatively TRBD2 (6 bases). Germline V gene lookup returns CDR1 ENHRY and CDR2 SYGVKD. The CDR3 is 19 residues long. V was pared by 11 bases and J by 4 bases, with 33 bases between. The CDR3 nucleotides read TGTGCCGCTTCGCACCCCCGGGACGGACTATCGCGGGCTTACAATGAGCAGTTCTTC. This codes for CAASHPRDGLSRAYNEQFF.

V gene TRBV7-3 combines with J gene TRBJ1-3, with 9 bases identical to TRBD1. The CDR3 loop spans 14 amino acids. CDR1 is SGHTA and CDR2 is FQGTGA in the germline V gene. V lost 5 bases to trimming and J lost 3 bases; unmatched junction nucleotides: 2. The CDR3 DNA reads as TGTGCCAGCAGCACGGGACAGGGTGGAAACACCATATATTTT. Translated: CASSTGQGGNTIYF.

The chain combines TRBV2 with TRBJ2-2; 9 bases match TRBD1. V was clipped by 8 bases and J by 6 bases; unmatched bases: 10. Germline V gene lookup returns CDR1 SNHLY and CDR2 FYNNEI. The CDR3 length is 15 residues. CDR3 DNA sequence: TGTGCCAGCTCGATCGGGACAGGGTCTTCCGGGGAGCTGTTTTTT. It encodes CASSIGTGSSGELFF.

The chain carries TRBV19 and TRBJ2-1, with 13 bases lining up with TRBD2. Germline V gene lookup returns CDR1 LNHDA and CDR2 SQIVND (reference sequence). The trim removed 4 bases at V and 9 bases at J, leaving 9 bases unmatched. The CDR3 loop spans 16 amino acids. CDR3 sequence: CASSKLGTSGKGEQFF. CDR3 bases: TGTGCCAGTAGTAAACTTGGGACTAGCGGGAAGGGTGAGCAGTTCTTC.

The CDR3 DNA is TGTGCCACCAGCAGGAGCCCTCCCTCCTTTGAGGGGGCTGTTGAAGCTTTCTTT. This codes for CATSRSPPSFEGAVEAFF. The J gene is TRBJ1-1, the V gene TRBV15, with 7 bases fitting TRBD1. Germline assignment: CDR1 LNHNV and CDR2 YYDKDF (reference sequence). The trim removed 3 bases at V and 7 bases at J, leaving 20 bases unmatched. This CDR3 is 18 amino acids long.

The chain links TRBV19 to TRBJ1-3; 7 bases align to TRBD1. The trim removed 3 bases at V and 0 bases at J, leaving 2 bases unmatched. The length of the CDR3 is 15 residues. Germline assignment: CDR1 LNHDA and CDR2 SQIVND (reference sequence). The CDR3 DNA follows: TGTGCCAGTAGTATCGGGACAGTCTCTGGAAACACCATATATTTT. Translated: CASSIGTVSGNTIYF.

This chain joins TRBV6-5 and TRBJ1-5; D is undetermined. The CDR3 covers 12 residues. Germline CDR1 is MNHEY and CDR2 is SVGAGI. The germline V and J ends were trimmed by 11 bases and 4 bases, with 12 bases remaining between them. In DNA, the CDR3 is TGTGCCGCGGGGAGGGCAAATCAGCCCCAGCATTTT. Translating gives CAAGRANQPQHF.

This chain links TRBV19 with TRBJ2-3; TRBD1 aligns across 7 bases. Germline CDR1 and CDR2: LNHDA and SQIVND (reference sequence). The CDR3 spans 13 residues. V dropped 10 bases and J dropped 4; count of bases not matched to a gene: 8. Here the CDR3 reads CATSDRRADTQYF. CDR3 bases: TGTGCCACCTCGGACAGGCGGGCAGATACGCAGTATTTT.

The gene calls are TRBV18 and TRBJ2-7; a possible D gene is TRBD2 (5 bases). With 5 bases removed from V and 4 bases from J, the gap between germline ends came to 18 bases. Germline values: CDR1 KGHSH, CDR2 LQKENI. This CDR3 region has 15 residues. The CDR3 DNA is TGTGCCAGCTCAGGCGGCGGGTCACATTTATACGAGCAGTACTTC. Its protein product is CASSGGGSHLYEQYF.

The chain uses TRBV4-1 and TRBJ2-3; 12 nucleotides match TRBD2. CDR1 and CDR2 (germline): MGHRA, YSYEKL. Losses at the gene ends were 0 bases for V and 3 bases for J; bases not matched to a gene: 16. The CDR3 totals 21 residues. The CDR3 here is CASSQELGLAGGVGRTDTQYF. CDR3 DNA sequence: TGCGCCAGCAGCCAAGAGCTGGGGCTAGCGGGGGGGGTAGGGAGGACAGATACGCAGTATTTT.

The CDR3: CASTGVLPGQSSYSYNEQFF. CDR3 DNA sequence: TGTGCCAGCACCGGGGTTCTTCCGGGACAATCTTCTTACTCCTACAATGAGCAGTTCTTC. V and J are TRBV13 and TRBJ2-1, with D tentatively TRBD1 (6 bases). CDR1 is PRHDT and CDR2 is FYEKMQ in the germline V gene (reference sequence). The CDR3 sequence is 20 residues long. The V end was cut by 7 bases, the J end by 0 bases, with 28 bases between.